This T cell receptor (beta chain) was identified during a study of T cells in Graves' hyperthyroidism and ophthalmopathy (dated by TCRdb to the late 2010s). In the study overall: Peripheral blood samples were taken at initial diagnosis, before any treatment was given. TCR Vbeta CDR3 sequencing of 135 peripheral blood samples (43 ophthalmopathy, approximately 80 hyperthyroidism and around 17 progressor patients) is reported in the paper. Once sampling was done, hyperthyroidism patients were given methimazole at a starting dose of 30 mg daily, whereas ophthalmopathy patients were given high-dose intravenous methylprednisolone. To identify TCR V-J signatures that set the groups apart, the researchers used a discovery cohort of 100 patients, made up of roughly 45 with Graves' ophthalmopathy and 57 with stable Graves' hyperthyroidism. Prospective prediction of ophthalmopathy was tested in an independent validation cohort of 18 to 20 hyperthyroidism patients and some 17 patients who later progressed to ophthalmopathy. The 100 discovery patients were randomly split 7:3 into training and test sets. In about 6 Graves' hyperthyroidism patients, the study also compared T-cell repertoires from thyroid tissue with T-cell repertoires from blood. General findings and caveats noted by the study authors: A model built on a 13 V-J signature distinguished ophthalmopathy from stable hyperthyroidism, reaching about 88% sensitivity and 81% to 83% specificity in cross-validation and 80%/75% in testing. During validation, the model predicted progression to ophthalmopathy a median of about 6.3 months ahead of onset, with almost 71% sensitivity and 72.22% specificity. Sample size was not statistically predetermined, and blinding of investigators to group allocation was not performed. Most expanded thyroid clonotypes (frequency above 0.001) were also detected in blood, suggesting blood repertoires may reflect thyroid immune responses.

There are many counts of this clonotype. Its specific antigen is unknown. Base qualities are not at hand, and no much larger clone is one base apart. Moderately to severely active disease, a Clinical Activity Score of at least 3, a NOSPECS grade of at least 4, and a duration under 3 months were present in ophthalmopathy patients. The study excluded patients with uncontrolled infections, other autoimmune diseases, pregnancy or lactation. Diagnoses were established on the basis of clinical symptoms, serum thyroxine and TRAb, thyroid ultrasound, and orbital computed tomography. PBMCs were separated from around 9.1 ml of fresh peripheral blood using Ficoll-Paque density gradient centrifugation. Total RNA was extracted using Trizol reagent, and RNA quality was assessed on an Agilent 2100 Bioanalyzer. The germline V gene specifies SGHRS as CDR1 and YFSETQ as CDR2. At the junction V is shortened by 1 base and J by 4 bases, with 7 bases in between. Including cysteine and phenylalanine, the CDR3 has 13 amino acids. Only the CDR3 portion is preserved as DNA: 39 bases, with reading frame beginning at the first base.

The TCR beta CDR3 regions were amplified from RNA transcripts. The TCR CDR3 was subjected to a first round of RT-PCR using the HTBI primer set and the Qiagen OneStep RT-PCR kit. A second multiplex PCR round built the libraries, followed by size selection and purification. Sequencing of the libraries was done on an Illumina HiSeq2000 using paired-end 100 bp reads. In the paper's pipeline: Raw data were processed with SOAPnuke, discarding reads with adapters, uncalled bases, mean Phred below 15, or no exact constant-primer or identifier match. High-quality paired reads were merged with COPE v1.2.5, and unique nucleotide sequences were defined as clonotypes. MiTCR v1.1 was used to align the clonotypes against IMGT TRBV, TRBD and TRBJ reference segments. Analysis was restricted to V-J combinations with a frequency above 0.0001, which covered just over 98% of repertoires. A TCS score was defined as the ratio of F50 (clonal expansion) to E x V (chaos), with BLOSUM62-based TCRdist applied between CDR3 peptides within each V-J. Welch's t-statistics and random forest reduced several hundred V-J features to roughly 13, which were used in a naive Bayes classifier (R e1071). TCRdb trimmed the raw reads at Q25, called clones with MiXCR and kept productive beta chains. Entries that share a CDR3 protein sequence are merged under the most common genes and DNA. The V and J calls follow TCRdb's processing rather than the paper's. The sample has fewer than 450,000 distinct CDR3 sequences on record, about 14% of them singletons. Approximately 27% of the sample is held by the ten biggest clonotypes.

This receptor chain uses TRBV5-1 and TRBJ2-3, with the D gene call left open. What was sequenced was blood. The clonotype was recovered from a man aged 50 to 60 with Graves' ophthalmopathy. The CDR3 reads CASSLPGADTQYF. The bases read TGCGCCAGCAGCTTGCCGGGCGCAGATACGCAGTATTTT.